The entry that follows covers one TCR beta chain sequence. Its specific antigen is unknown. Per-nucleotide qualities are absent, and no much larger clonotype sits a single base away. The time point label, read with the paper, signifies: cycle 2 day 1 (C2D1) of nivolumab. Every trial patient had relapsed after autologous stem cell transplantation, and cohorts A, B and C differed in prior brentuximab vedotin exposure. The trial cohort was composed of 55 to 65 patients with relapsed/refractory classical Hodgkin lymphoma, for whom complete response, partial response or progressive disease was recorded as best overall response. In the multi-cohort phase II CheckMate 205 trial, trial patients received single-agent nivolumab. An independent review committee assessed best overall response by applying the 2007 International Working Group response criteria. Trial PBMCs were obtained immediately prior to nivolumab initiation (C1D1) and on therapy at cycle 2 day 1 and cycle 4 day 1. Peripheral blood was collected in 8 mL Vacutainer Cell Preparation Tubes, from which PBMCs were isolated by centrifugation and then cryopreserved.

The data were obtained in a study of PD-1 blockade in classical Hodgkin lymphoma (TCRdb year 2020). Concerning the study at large: Nivolumab dosing was 3 mg/kg intravenously every 2 weeks, continuing until either disease progression or unacceptable toxicity. To define a peripheral blood immune signature of response to PD-1 blockade in classical Hodgkin lymphoma, the study combined TCR beta sequencing with CyTOF.

What the work shows at the level of the full study, not this receptor alone: Trial patients with a complete response had baseline diversity similar to that of newly diagnosed patients, while partial responders and progressors had significantly lower diversity. Diversity was lower in patients who began nivolumab less than 1 year after ASCT, so these patients were left out of later analyses to avoid confounding by immune reconstitution. CD4+ but not CD8+ TCR diversity rose significantly by C4D1 (p=0.0027 vs p=0.16), most apparent in complete responders (p=0.02). Only a single clinical trial cohort was studied, and what caused the repertoire differences, possibly disease activity or prior therapy, remained undefined. Baseline TCR diversity was reported as lower in newly diagnosed patients than in healthy donors, and lower still in relapsed/refractory patients.

The Qiagen DNeasy kit was used to extract genomic DNA from unsorted PBMCs and from the negatively selected CD4+ and CD8+ fractions. TCR beta CDR3 regions were subjected to amplification by immunoSEQ multiplex PCR with primers that anneal to V and J segments. A synthetic immune receptor repertoire was used to minimize amplification bias, and any residual bias was removed computationally once sequencing was done. The study's own analysis went as follows. Repertoire diversity was quantified as the Shannon entropy index using custom Python scripts. Unsorted, CD4+ and CD8+ repertoires were analyzed separately, except for combined analyses in which CD4+ and CD8+ sequences were merged in silico. Clonal expansion was defined as at least a 2-fold frequency increase after treatment relative to C1D1, with a pseudocount of 0.5 for undetected baseline clones. Clones with 0 or 1 copy at C1D1 were defined as singleton clones, while clones with 2 or more copies were defined as non-singleton clones. Clones expanded in unsorted samples were labelled as CD4+, CD8+ or unknown by matching protein sequences in sorted samples from the same patient. Wilcoxon tests on paired samples were used to test diversity changes from C1D1 to C4D1. TCRdb limited this immuneACCESS table to in-frame rearrangements with V and J called. A share of clones is missing; checked studies link under half to unresolved V genes, and the rest is unexplained. V and J calls and clone size are given by that table; D and trimming were obtained from the DNA. For this sample there are over 85,000 clones; around 81% appear just once. Around 15% of the sample is taken by the ten largest.

This specimen consisted of peripheral blood mononuclear cells (PBMCs), obtained before the second cycle of nivolumab. The clonotype comes from a human donor with classical Hodgkin lymphoma.

The CDR3 has the sequence CASSLAGGTTYGYTF. At the DNA level, the sequence is TGTGCCAGCAGCTTAGCGGGGGGGACAACCTATGGCTACACCTTC. This chain is built from TRBV7-9 and TRBJ1-2, and TRBD1 may be the D gene, going by 6 matching bases. The CDR3, from cysteine to phenylalanine, totals 15 residues. Only the CDR3 DNA is retained, 45 bases long and in frame from the first base. V is pared back by 0 bases and J by 4 bases, with 12 bases lying between the germline termini. CDR1 and CDR2 were assigned from the germline V gene (reference sequence) as SEHNR and FQNEAQ.